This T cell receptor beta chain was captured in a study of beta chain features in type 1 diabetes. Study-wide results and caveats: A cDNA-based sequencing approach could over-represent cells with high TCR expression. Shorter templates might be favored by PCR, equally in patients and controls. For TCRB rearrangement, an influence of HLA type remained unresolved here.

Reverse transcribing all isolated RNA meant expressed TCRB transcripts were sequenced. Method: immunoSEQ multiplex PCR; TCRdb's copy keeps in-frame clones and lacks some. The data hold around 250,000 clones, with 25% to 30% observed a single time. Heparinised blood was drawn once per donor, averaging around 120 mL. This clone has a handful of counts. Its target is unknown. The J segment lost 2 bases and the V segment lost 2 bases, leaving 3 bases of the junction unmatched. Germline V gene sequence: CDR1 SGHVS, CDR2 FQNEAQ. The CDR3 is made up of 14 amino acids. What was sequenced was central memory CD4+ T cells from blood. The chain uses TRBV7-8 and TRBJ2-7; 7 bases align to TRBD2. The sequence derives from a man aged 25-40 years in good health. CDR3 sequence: CASSLSAGAYEQYF. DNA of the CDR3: TGTGCCAGCAGCTTATCGGCGGGAGCCTACGAGCAGTACTTC. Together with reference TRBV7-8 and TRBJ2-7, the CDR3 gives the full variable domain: GAGVSQSPRYKVAKRGQDVALRCDPISGHVSLFWYQQALGQGPEFLTYFQNEAQLDKSGLPSDRFFAERPEGSVSTLKIQRTQQEDSAVYLCASSLSAGAYEQYFGPGTRLTVT.